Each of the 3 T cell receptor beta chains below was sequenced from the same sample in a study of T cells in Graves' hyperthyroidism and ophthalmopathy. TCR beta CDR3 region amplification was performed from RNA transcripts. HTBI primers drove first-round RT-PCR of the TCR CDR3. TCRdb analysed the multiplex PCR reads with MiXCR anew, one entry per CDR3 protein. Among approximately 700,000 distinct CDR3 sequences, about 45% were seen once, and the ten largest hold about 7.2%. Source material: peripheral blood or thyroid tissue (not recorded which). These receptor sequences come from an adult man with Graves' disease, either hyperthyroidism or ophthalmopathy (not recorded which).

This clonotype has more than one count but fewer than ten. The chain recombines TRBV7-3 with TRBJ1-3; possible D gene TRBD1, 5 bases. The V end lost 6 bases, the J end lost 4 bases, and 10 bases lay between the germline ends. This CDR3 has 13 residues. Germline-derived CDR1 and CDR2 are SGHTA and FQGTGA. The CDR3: CASRDGGGNTIYF. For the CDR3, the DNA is TGTGCCAGCAGAGACGGGGGAGGAAACACCATATATTTT. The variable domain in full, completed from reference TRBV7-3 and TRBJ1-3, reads GAGVSQTPSNKVTEKGKYVELRCDPISGHTALYWYRQSLGQGPEFLIYFQGTGAADDSGLPNDRFFAVRPEGSVSTLKIQRTERGDSAVYLCASRDGGGNTIYFGEGSWLTVV.

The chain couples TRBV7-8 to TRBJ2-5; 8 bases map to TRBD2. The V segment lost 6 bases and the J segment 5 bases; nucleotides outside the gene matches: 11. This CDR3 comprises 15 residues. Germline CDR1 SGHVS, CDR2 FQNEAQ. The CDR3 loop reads CASSTTSAYIETQYF. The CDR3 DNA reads TGTGCCAGCAGTACGACTAGCGCCTATATCGAGACCCAGTACTTC.

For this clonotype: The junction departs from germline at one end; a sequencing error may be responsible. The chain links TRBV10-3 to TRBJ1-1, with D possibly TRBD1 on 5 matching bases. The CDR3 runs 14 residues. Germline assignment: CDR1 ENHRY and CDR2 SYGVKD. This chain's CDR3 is CASSPGTAITKAFF. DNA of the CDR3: TGTGCCAGTAGTCCGGGGACCGCAATCACTAAAGCTTTCTTT.